The 31 T cell receptor beta chains below come from one sample, sequenced in a study of T-cell reconstitution after alpha-beta-depleted transplantation in children. Unique molecular identifiers were incorporated into the prepared TCRbeta library. Using its own MiXCR run on the PCR reads, TCRdb lists one record per CDR3 protein. This sample has about 580,000 distinct CDR3 sequences, with over 20% found just once. This specimen consisted of PBMCs, obtained before TCRalphabeta/CD19-depleted stem cell transplant. All receptors come from a boy in the first two years of life with Wiskott-Aldrich syndrome, due to receive a stem cell transplant.

This chain uses TRBV10-3 with TRBJ2-7; perhaps TRBD1 as D (5 bases). The V end lost 2 bases, the J end lost 2 bases, and 7 bases lay between the germline ends. The germline V gene encodes CDR1 ENHRY and CDR2 SYGVKD. This CDR3 is built from 13 residues. CDR3 bases: TGTGCCATCAGTGAGACAGGACCCTACGAGCAGTACTTC. Translating it yields CAISETGPYEQYF.

This clonotype was recorded a few times. The CDR3 loop is CASSPRTGPSEQYF. The DNA for the CDR3 is TGTGCCAGCTCACCACGGACAGGGCCCTCCGAGCAGTACTTC. The gene calls are TRBV18 and TRBJ2-7, with TRBD1 matching 8 bases. Germline CDR1 KGHSH, CDR2 LQKENI. This CDR3 spans 14 amino acids. The V segment lost 1 base and the J segment 6 bases; nucleotides outside the gene matches: 5.

This clonotype was detected a few times. The chain combines TRBV20-1 with TRBJ1-5, with 7 bases identical to TRBD1. Germline V gives CDR1 DFQATT, CDR2 SNEGSKA (reference sequence). This CDR3 is 14 amino acids long. V dropped 5 bases and J dropped 0; count of bases not matched to a gene: 4. The CDR3 nucleotides are TGCAGTGCTTCCAGGGGGAATAGCAATCAGCCCCAGCATTTT. Translated, it gives CSASRGNSNQPQHF.

The chain joins TRBV6-2 or TRBV6-3 to TRBJ2-7, with D tentatively TRBD2 (6 bases). Germline assignment: CDR1 MNHEY and CDR2 SVGEGT. The CDR3 has 14 residues. With 6 bases removed from V and 7 bases from J, the gap between germline ends came to 19 bases. The CDR3 region has the DNA TGTGCCAGCAGAGGGCGGATGGCGGCGGGGGAGCAGTACTTC. Amino acid sequence: CASRGRMAAGEQYF.

This clonotype turned up a few times. V usage is TRBV20-1 and J usage is TRBJ2-7, with 11 positions matching TRBD2. Germline CDR1 and CDR2: DFQATT and SNEGSKA (reference sequence). The V gene end was trimmed by 5 bases and the J gene end by 4 bases; junction bases not matched to a gene: 10. CDR3 size: 15 residues. The chain's CDR3 is CSAPILAGVRYEQYF. CDR3 DNA: TGCAGTGCTCCGATACTAGCGGGAGTACGGTACGAGCAGTACTTC.

CDR3: CASSFQSSETQYF. The CDR3 coding sequence is TGTGCCAGCAGTTTTCAGTCGTCGGAGACCCAGTACTTC. V usage is TRBV12-3 or TRBV12-4 and J usage is TRBJ2-5; D unresolved. V was pared by 3 bases and J by 5 bases, with 10 bases between. The CDR3 extends over 13 amino acids.

This clonotype has just a few counts. The chain carries TRBV20-1 and TRBJ1-1; no definite D call. This CDR3 contains 14 residues. Germline loops: CDR1 DFQATT, CDR2 SNEGSKA (reference sequence). The germline V and J ends were trimmed by 0 bases and 5 bases, with 13 bases remaining between them. DNA of the CDR3: TGCAGTGCTAGAGATCTCGGGGTGGGGACTGAAGCTTTCTTT. It translates to CSARDLGVGTEAFF.

The chain has TRBV6-5 and TRBJ2-2; maybe TRBD2 (6 bases). Germline assignment: CDR1 MNHEY and CDR2 SVGAGI. V gave up 2 bases and J gave up 5 bases, with 6 bases separating them. The CDR3 totals 13 residues. The CDR3 protein is CASSYGGTGELFF. CDR3 in DNA: TGTGCCAGCAGTTACGGGGGGACCGGGGAGCTGTTTTTT.

The CDR3 is CATSRGGEEQTQYF. In DNA form, the CDR3 reads TGTGCCACCTCAAGGGGCGGGGAAGAGCAGACCCAGTACTTC. This rearrangement joins TRBV24-1 to TRBJ2-5, with D perhaps matching TRBD2 (6 bases). The germline V gene encodes CDR1 KGHDR and CDR2 SFDVKD. Trimming pared 9 bases from V and 6 bases from J, leaving 19 bases between. This CDR3 is built from 14 residues.

This clonotype was detected a few times. The genes are TRBV15 and TRBJ2-7, with 7 bases lining up with TRBD1. This CDR3 has 14 amino acids. CDR1 LNHNV and CDR2 YYDKDF come from the germline V gene (reference sequence). The V and J ends lost 1 base and 6 bases, in that order; junction bases with no gene match: 6. This chain's CDR3 is CATSRAGTVGEQYF. For the CDR3, the DNA is TGTGCCACCAGCAGAGCCGGGACAGTGGGCGAGCAGTACTTC. The variable domain in full, completed from reference TRBV15 and TRBJ2-7, reads DAMVIQNPRYQVTQFGKPVTLSCSQTLNHNVMYWYQQKSSQAPKLLFHYYDKDFNNEADTPDNFQSRRPNTSFCFLDIRSPGLGDTAMYLCATSRAGTVGEQYFGPGTRLTVT.

The sample holds a few counts of this clonotype. The chain couples TRBV14 to TRBJ2-3, with D unresolved. The CDR3 totals 14 residues. V dropped 4 bases and J dropped 5 bases, with 13 bases sitting between them. The germline CDR1 and CDR2 sequences are SGHDN and FVKESK. Here the CDR3 reads CASSLQPSGDTQYF. CDR3 coding DNA: TGTGCCAGCAGCCTTCAGCCATCGGGAGATACGCAGTATTTT.

The rearrangement links TRBV12-3 or TRBV12-4 to TRBJ1-2, with 11 bases matching TRBD1. The CDR3 is made up of 15 amino acids. With V trimmed by 5 bases and J by 8 bases, 10 bases remained unmatched. The CDR3 DNA is TGTGCCAGCAGTATCGGACAGGGGGCAATGCGGGGCTACACCTTC. This sequence encodes CASSIGQGAMRGYTF.

Here the CDR3 DNA reads TGCGCCAGCAGCTTGGACGGTCGTAACTATGGCTACACCTTC. Translating it yields CASSLDGRNYGYTF. The V gene is TRBV5-1, the J gene TRBJ1-2; no clear D. Trimming pared 0 bases from V and 1 base from J, leaving 7 bases between. CDR3 length equals 14 residues. Germline CDR1 SGHRS, CDR2 YFSETQ.

The chain links TRBV20-1 to TRBJ2-7; D is perhaps TRBD2 (6 bases). This CDR3 is built from 14 residues. Between the trimmed V and J ends, which lost 0 bases and 3 bases, there was a span of 12 bases. CDR1 and CDR2 (germline): DFQATT, SNEGSKA (reference sequence). CDR3 residues: CSARDPTGSYEQYF. Written as DNA, the CDR3 is TGCAGTGCTAGAGACCCGACCGGGAGCTACGAGCAGTACTTC.

This rearrangement joins TRBV11-2 to TRBJ1-3; a weak D match, TRBD1 (6 bases). The CDR3 length is 18 residues. Trimming cost V 2 bases and J 0 bases, with 17 bases left between them. Germline V gene lookup returns CDR1 SGHAT and CDR2 FQNNGV. CDR3 residues: CASSLSERGLSSGNTIYF. The CDR3 nucleotides are TGTGCCAGCAGCTTATCTGAAAGGGGGTTAAGCTCTGGAAACACCATATATTTT.

This clonotype was seen more than once but under ten times. The J gene is TRBJ2-2, the V gene TRBV20-1; perhaps TRBD2 as D (6 bases). CDR3 length: 15 residues. CDR1 and CDR2 from the germline V gene are DFQATT and SNEGSKA (reference sequence). The V end lost 6 bases, the J end lost 0 bases, and 14 bases lay between the germline ends. The CDR3 nucleotides are TGCAGTGCCACTGGAACGGGGGCGAACACCGGGGAGCTGTTTTTT. This sequence encodes CSATGTGANTGELFF.

The V call is TRBV12-3 or TRBV12-4, the J call TRBJ2-1; tentatively, D is TRBD2 (6 bases). The CDR3 consists of 13 residues. Trimming took off 2 bases at V and 8 bases at J, with 10 bases between the two ends. The CDR3 DNA follows: TGTGCCAGCAGTTTAAGACTAGATCATGAGCAGTTCTTC. Translated, it gives CASSLRLDHEQFF.

The sample holds a few counts of this clonotype. The chain carries TRBV7-6 and TRBJ1-1; D remains unclear. Trimming took off 1 base at V and 4 bases at J, with 10 bases between the two ends. The CDR3 covers 14 residues. The V gene's germline CDR1 is SGHVS and CDR2 FNYEAQ. The CDR3 here is CASSLDMGGTEAFF. The CDR3 coding sequence is TGTGCCAGCAGCTTAGACATGGGTGGCACTGAAGCTTTCTTT. Using reference TRBV7-6 and TRBJ1-1 for the parts outside the CDR3, the full variable domain is GAGVSQSPRYKVTKRGQDVALRCDPISGHVSLYWYRQALGQGPEFLTYFNYEAQQDKSGLPNDRFSAERPEGSISTLTIQRTEQRDSAMYRCASSLDMGGTEAFFGQGTRLTVV.

The sample holds a few counts of this clonotype. The chain couples TRBV7-9 to TRBJ1-1; possible D gene TRBD1, 6 bases. The CDR3 is 15 amino acids. Trimming left V 2 bases short and J 5 bases short, with 15 bases between. From germline, CDR1 is SEHNR and CDR2 FQNEAQ (reference sequence). CDR3 sequence: CASSLRSGGHTEAFF. DNA for the CDR3: TGTGCCAGCAGCTTAAGGTCCGGGGGCCATACTGAAGCTTTCTTT.

The table lists this clonotype with a few counts. The genes are TRBV3-1 and TRBJ2-7; a weak D match, TRBD1 (5 bases). V lost 2 bases and J lost 4, with 6 bases in between. The CDR3 runs to 12 residues. The germline CDR1 and CDR2 sequences are LGHDT and YNNKEL (reference sequence). The CDR3 DNA reads as TGTGCCAGCAGCCAACCAGGGTACGAGCAGTACTTC. This gives the protein CASSQPGYEQYF.

This clonotype was seen more than once but under ten times. CDR3 coding DNA: TGTGCCAGCAGCCCCAACGGCCCGACTGAAGCTTTCTTT. Residues: CASSPNGPTEAFF. The chain recombines TRBV3-1 with TRBJ1-1; D not resolved. V was cut by 4 bases and J by 5 bases, with 11 bases left in between. From germline, CDR1 is LGHDT and CDR2 YNNKEL (reference sequence). The CDR3 loop spans 13 amino acids.

The CDR3, as DNA: TGTGCCAGCAGTGAACGAAGACTAGCGGGAGCGGGTGAGCAGTTCTTC. This encodes CASSERRLAGAGEQFF. The J gene is TRBJ2-1, the V gene TRBV2; 12 bases line up with TRBD2. Trimming took 2 bases from V and 9 from J; bases not matched to a gene: 8. The CDR3 extends over 16 amino acids. CDR1 is SNHLY, CDR2 FYNNEI, per germline.

This clonotype occurred once. This chain links TRBV7-8 with TRBJ2-1; 8 bases agree with TRBD1. With 3 bases clipped from V and 6 bases from J, the junction kept 4 bases outside the gene matches. The CDR3 loop spans 14 amino acids. Looked up from germline, CDR1 is SGHVS and CDR2 is FQNEAQ. The CDR3 loop reads CASSFGDRRNEQFF. In DNA, the CDR3 is TGTGCCAGCAGCTTCGGGGACAGGCGCAATGAGCAGTTCTTC.

V and J are TRBV4-2 and TRBJ2-3; D not certain. Germline V lookup: CDR1 LGHNA, CDR2 YNFKEQ. There are 13 residues in the CDR3. V lost 3 bases and J lost 6, with 10 bases in between. DNA for the CDR3: TGTGCCAGCAGCCAGCCGTTAAGTGATACGCAGTATTTT. It encodes CASSQPLSDTQYF.

This rearrangement joins TRBV6-1 to TRBJ2-1; D may be TRBD1 (8 bases). The CDR3 extends over 16 amino acids. V was trimmed by 6 bases and J by 0 bases, leaving 15 bases between them. Germline V gene sequence: CDR1 MNHNS, CDR2 SASEGT. The CDR3: CASSRAGQASYNEQFF. The CDR3 nucleotides are TGTGCCAGCAGCCGAGCGGGACAGGCCTCCTACAATGAGCAGTTCTTC.

A few counts support this clonotype. V and J are TRBV6-5 and TRBJ1-2; 11 nucleotides agree with TRBD1. Germline V gene data show CDR1 as MNHEY and CDR2 as SVGAGI. J gave up 4 bases and V 2 bases, and 0 bases lay outside the gene matches. The CDR3 contains 14 residues. CDR3 region: CASSYGTGGYGYTF. DNA for the CDR3: TGTGCCAGCAGTTACGGGACAGGGGGCTATGGCTACACCTTC.

This clonotype was seen more than once but under ten times. The chain has TRBV7-2 and TRBJ1-1; TRBD1 might be the D (6 bases). CDR1 is SGHTA, CDR2 FQGNSA, per germline. Trimming took 5 bases from V and 1 from J, leaving 8 bases between them. The CDR3 has 13 residues. The CDR3 is CASSADRNTEAFF. CDR3 sequence (DNA): TGTGCCAGCAGCGCGGACAGGAACACTGAAGCTTTCTTT.

This clonotype was counted only a few times. This chain uses TRBV5-1 with TRBJ2-1, with TRBD2 matching 13 bases. The CDR3 runs to 18 residues. The germline V gene encodes CDR1 SGHRS and CDR2 YFSETQ. Trimming cost V 4 bases and J 3 bases; bases outside gene matches: 10. The CDR3 sequence is CASSRLAGGNWGYNEQFF. The CDR3 DNA is TGCGCCAGCAGCCGACTAGCGGGAGGTAATTGGGGCTACAATGAGCAGTTCTTC.

This clonotype occurred a few times. V usage is TRBV12-3 or TRBV12-4 and J usage is TRBJ1-5; maybe TRBD1 (5 bases). Between the trimmed V and J ends, which lost 5 bases and 7 bases, there was a span of 18 bases. The CDR3 runs 15 residues. The CDR3 here is CASSGIQGIGQPQHF. The CDR3, as DNA: TGTGCCAGCAGTGGGATTCAGGGAATAGGACAGCCCCAGCATTTT.

This chain uses TRBV6-1 with TRBJ2-1; perhaps D is TRBD1 or TRBD2 (5 bases each). This CDR3 region has 13 residues. Trimming stripped 5 bases from V and 9 bases from J, with 14 bases between. CDR1 is MNHNS and CDR2 is SASEGT in the germline V gene. CDR3 region: CASSPGRGGEQFF. The CDR3 DNA follows: TGTGCCAGCAGTCCGGGACGAGGAGGTGAGCAGTTCTTC.

The chain combines TRBV11-1 with TRBJ2-1; 7 bases match TRBD2. The CDR3 sequence is 19 residues long. V lost 4 bases to trimming and J lost 1 base; unmatched junction nucleotides: 16. Germline-derived CDR1 and CDR2 are SGHAT and FQDESV (reference sequence). The CDR3 loop reads CASSSAFSSTSRSYNEQFF. The CDR3 coding sequence is TGTGCCAGCAGCTCAGCCTTTTCCTCGACTAGCCGGTCCTACAATGAGCAGTTCTTC.